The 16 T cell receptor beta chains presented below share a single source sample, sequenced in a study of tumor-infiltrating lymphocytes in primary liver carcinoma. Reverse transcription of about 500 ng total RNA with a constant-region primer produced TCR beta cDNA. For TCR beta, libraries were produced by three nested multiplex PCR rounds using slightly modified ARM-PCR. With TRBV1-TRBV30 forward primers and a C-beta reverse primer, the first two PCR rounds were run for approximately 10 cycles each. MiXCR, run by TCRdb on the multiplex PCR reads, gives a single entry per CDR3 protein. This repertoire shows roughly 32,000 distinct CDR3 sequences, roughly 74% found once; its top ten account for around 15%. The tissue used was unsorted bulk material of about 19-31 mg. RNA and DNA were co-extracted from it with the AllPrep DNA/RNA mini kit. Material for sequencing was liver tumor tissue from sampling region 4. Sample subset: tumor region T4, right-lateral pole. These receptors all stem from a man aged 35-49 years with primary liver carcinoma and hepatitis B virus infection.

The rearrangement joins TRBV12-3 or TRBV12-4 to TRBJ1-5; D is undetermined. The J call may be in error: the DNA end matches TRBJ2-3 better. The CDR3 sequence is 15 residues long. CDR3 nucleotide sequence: TGTGCCAGCACGCGGTGTACCGCAATAAATCAGCCCCAGTATTTT. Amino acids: CASTRCTAINQPQYF.

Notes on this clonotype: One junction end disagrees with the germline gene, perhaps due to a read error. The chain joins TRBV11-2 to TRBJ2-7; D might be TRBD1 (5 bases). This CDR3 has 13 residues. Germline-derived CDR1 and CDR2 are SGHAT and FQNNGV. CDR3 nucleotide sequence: TGTGCCAGTAGCTTAGGGGCCCGCTTGGAGCAGTACTTC. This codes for CASSLGARLEQYF.

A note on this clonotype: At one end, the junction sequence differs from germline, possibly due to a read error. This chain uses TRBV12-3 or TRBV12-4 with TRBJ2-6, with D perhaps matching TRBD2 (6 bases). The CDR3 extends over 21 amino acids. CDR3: CASSRTRLVPSRASGANALTF. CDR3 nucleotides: TGCGCCAGCAGTCGGACCCGACTAGTCCCCAGTCGGGCCTCTGGGGCCAACGCCCTGACTTTC.

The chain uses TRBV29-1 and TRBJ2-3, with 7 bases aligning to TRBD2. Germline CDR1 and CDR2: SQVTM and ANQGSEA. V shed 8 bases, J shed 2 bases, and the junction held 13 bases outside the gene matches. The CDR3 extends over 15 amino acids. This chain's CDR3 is CSTRSRERDTDTQYF. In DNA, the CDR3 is TGCAGCACCCGGTCGCGGGAGAGGGACACAGATACGCAGTATTTT.

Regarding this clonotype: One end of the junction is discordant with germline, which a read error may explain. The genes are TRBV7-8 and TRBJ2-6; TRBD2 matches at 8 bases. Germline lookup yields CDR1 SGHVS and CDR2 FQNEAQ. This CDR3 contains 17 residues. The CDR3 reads CASSLDGREAGANVLTF. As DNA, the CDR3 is TGTGCTAGCAGCTTGGACGGGAGGGAGGCTGGGGCCAACGTCCTGACTTTC.

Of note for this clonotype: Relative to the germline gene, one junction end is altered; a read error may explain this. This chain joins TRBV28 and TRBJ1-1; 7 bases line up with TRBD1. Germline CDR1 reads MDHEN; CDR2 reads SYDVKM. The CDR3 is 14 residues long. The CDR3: CASTSGQKNTEAFF. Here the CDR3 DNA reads TGTGCCAGCACCTCGGGACAGAAGAACACTGAGGCTTTCTTT. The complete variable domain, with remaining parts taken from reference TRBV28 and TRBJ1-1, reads DVKVTQSSRYLVKRTGEKVFLECVQDMDHENMFWYRQDPGLGLRLIYFSYDVKMKEKGDIPEGYSVSREKKERFSLILESASTNQTSMYLCASTSGQKNTEAFFGQGTRLTVV.

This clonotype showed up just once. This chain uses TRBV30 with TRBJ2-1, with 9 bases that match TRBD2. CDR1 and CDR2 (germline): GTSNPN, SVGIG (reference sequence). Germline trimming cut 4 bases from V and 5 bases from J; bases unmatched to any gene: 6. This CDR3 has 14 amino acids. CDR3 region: CAWNPGTSNNEQFF. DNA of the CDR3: TGTGCCTGGAATCCGGGGACTAGCAACAATGAGCAGTTCTTC. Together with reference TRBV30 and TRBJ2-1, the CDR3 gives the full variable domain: SQTIHQWPATLVQPVGSPLSLECTVEGTSNPNLYWYRQAAGRGLQLLFYSVGIGQISSEVPQNLSASRPQDRQFILSSKKLLLSDSGFYLCAWNPGTSNNEQFFGPGTRLTVL.

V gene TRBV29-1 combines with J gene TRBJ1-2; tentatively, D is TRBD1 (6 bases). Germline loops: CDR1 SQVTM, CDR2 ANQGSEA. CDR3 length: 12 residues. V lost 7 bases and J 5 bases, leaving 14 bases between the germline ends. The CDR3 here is CSEATGSYGYTF. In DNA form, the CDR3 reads TGCAGCGAGGCGACAGGATCATATGGCTACACCTTC.

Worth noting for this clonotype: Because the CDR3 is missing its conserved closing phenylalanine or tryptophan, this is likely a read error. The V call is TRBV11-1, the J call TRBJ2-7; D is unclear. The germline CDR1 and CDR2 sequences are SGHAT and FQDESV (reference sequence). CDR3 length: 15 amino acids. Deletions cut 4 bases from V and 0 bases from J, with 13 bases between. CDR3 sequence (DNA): TGTGCCAGCAGCTCATCCCTGGAATCCTCCTACGAGCAGTACTAC. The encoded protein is CASSSSLESSYEQYY.

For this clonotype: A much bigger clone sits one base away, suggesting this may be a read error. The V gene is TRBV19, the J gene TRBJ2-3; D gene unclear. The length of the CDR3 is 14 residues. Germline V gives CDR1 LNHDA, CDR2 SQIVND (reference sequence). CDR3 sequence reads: CVSSIAPETDTQYF. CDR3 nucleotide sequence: TGTGTCAGTAGTATAGCCCCGGAAACAGATACGCAGTATTTT.

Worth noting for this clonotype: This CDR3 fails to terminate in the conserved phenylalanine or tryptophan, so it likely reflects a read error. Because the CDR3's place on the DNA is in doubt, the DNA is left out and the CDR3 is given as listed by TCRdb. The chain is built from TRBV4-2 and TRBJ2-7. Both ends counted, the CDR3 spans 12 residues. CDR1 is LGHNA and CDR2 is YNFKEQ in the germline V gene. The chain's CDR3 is CASSQEAHERCS.

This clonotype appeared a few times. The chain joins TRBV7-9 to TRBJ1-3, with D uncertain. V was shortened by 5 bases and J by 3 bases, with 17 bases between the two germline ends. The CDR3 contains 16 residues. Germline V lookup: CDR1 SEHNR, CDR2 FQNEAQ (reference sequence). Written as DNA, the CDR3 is TGTGCCAGCAGCCTACCTTCCGGGGTGAGTGGAAACACCATATATTTT. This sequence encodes CASSLPSGVSGNTIYF.

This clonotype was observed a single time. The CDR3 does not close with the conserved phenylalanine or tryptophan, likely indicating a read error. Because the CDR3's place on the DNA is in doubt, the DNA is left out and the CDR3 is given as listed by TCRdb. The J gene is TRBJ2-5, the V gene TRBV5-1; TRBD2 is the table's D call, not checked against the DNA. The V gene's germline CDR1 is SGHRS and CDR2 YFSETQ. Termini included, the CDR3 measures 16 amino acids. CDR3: CASSSGLAGGVKTRYL.

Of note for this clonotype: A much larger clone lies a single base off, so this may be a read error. The CDR3 region is CASSTNGPWAQASF. The CDR3 DNA sequence: TGTGCCAGTAGCACAAACGGACCGTGGGCGCAAGCTTCCTTT. This chain links TRBV19 with TRBJ1-1; no reliable D call. The CDR3 covers 14 residues. Germline values: CDR1 LNHDA, CDR2 SQIVND (reference sequence).

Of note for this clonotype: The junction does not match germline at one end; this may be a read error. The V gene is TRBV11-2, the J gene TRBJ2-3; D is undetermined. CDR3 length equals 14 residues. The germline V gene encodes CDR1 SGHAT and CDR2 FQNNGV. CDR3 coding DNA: TGTGTCAGCAGCCCCCCGGGCCAGGCAGGTACGCAGTATTTT. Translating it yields CVSSPPGQAGTQYF.

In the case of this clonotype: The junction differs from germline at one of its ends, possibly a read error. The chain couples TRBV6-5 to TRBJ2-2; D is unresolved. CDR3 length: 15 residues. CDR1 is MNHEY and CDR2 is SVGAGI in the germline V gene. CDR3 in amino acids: CASGYVGKVAGELFF. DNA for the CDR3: TGTGCCAGCGGTTACGTGGGGAAGGTCGCCGGGGAGCTGTTTTTT.